A selection of T cell receptor beta chains follows, all from one sample in a study of blood T cell repertoires in COVID-19. The data were produced by immunoSEQ multiplex PCR, yet TCRdb's version contains in-frame clones alone and is incomplete. The sample has about 46,000 clones; over 75% are singletons. Material: peripheral blood. The receptors were gathered from a woman older than 75 with COVID-19, enrolled during active disease. The CDR3 runs from the conserved cysteine through the conserved F or W. A D gene is named only where the DNA matches it firmly. The listing skips clone size in some rows; elsewhere it reads once, few, many or a size class.

TRBJ2-1 - - TRBV7-2 TGTGCCAGCAGCTTAGCAGCGGACTCCTACAATGAGCAGTTCTTC CASSLAADSYNEQFF
TRBJ1-2 - - TRBV7-2 TGTGCCAGCAGCCCCGGTGGCAGGAACTATGGCTACACCTTC CASSPGGRNYGYTF
TRBJ1-5 - TRBD1 TRBV6-1 TGTGCCAGCAGTGAAGCTTCAGGGGGCAGTCAGCCCCAGCATTTT CASSEASGGSQPQHF
TRBJ1-5 - - TRBV4-1 TGCGCCAGCAGCCAAGAGGCACCCGTGGGGGGGAGCAATCAGCCCCAGCATTTT CASSQEAPVGGSNQPQHF
TRBJ1-4 - - TRBV28 TGTGCCAGCAGTTCCCCGAATGAAAAACTGTTTTTT CASSSPNEKLFF
TRBJ1-2 - - TRBV12-3/TRBV12-4 TGTGCCAGCAGCGAGGGGGGGGGCTATGGCTACACCTTC CASSEGGGYGYTF
TRBJ2-1 - - TRBV5-1 TGCGCCAGCAGCTTGGAGACGGGGAGCTACAATGAGCAGTTCTTC CASSLETGSYNEQFF
TRBJ2-3 - - TRBV7-8 TGTGCCAGCAGCTTCGGGAGCACAGATACGCAGTATTTT CASSFGSTDTQYF
TRBJ2-5 - TRBD2 TRBV2 TGTGCCAGCAGTAGGGAAGAAGCGGGGGGGGAGACCCAGTACTTC CASSREEAGGETQYF
TRBJ2-7 - TRBD2 TRBV5-4 TGTGCCAGCAGCTTACCTCAGGGAGGGACCTACTACGAGCAGTACTTC CASSLPQGGTYYEQYF
TRBJ2-1 - TRBD2 TRBV7-3 TGTGCCAGCAGCAAAGGGACTAGCTCCTACAATGAGCAGTTCTTC CASSKGTSSYNEQFF
TRBJ2-7 - - TRBV7-3 TGTGCCAGCAGCTTAACGGGAGGAGGGTCCTACGAGCAGTACTTC CASSLTGGGSYEQYF
TRBJ2-1 - TRBD2 TRBV5-4 TGTGCCAGCAGCTTGAGTAGTAGCGGGAGGGGGGGGAATGAGCAGTTCTTC CASSLSSSGRGGNEQFF
TRBJ2-7 - TRBD2 TRBV19 TGTGCCAGTAGTACCAGACTAGCCGGTGTCTCCTACGAGCAGTACTTC CASSTRLAGVSYEQYF
TRBJ2-5 - TRBD2 TRBV5-1 TGCGCCAGCAGCTTGGCCGGGACTAGCTTGAAGACCCAGTACTTC CASSLAGTSLKTQYF
TRBJ1-6 - - TRBV25-1 TGTGCCAGCAATCCCAAGATCATCGGTTCACCCCTCCACTTT CASNPKIIGSPLHF
TRBJ1-6 - - TRBV4-2 TGTGCCAGCAGCCAAGAGGCTGGTCAGGGAGGCCGATCACCCCTCCACTTT CASSQEAGQGGRSPLHF
TRBJ2-3 - TRBD2 TRBV18 TGTGCCAGCTCACCAACAGGACTAGCGGGACCAGATACGCAGTATTTT CASSPTGLAGPDTQYF
TRBJ2-2 - - TRBV19 TGTGCCAGTAGTTGGGACATCCCCGGGGAGCTGTTTTTT CASSWDIPGELFF
TRBJ1-1 - TRBD1 TRBV27 TGTGCCAGCAGTTCCCGCCCGGGACAGGCCCGAGGCACTGAAGCTTTCTTT CASSSRPGQARGTEAFF
TRBJ1-4 - - TRBV13 TGTGCCAGCAGCTTCAATACAGGGTCAAATGAAAAACTGTTTTTT CASSFNTGSNEKLFF
TRBJ1-1 - TRBD1 TRBV19 TGTGCCAGTAGTGCGCCAACTGGGACAGGGATGAACACTGAAGCTTTCTTT CASSAPTGTGMNTEAFF
TRBJ1-1 once - TRBV18 TGTGCCAGCTCACCATTAGGACAGTCGTATGCTTTCTTT CASSPLGQSYAFF
TRBJ2-4 once - TRBV5-6 TGTGCCAGCAGCTTGAGCCAGGGGCTAGCCAAAAACATTCAGTACTTC CASSLSQGLAKNIQYF
TRBJ2-5 - - TRBV7-3 TGTGCCAGCAGCTTACTCGGGAGAGAAGAGACCCAGTACTTC CASSLLGREETQYF
TRBJ2-7 once TRBD1 TRBV6-5 TGTGCCAGCAGTTTAAGGACAGGGAGTGTACACGAGCAGTACTTC CASSLRTGSVHEQYF
TRBJ1-2 once TRBD1 TRBV13 TGTGCCAGCAGCCCCCAGACAGGGACAGACTATGGCTACACCTTC CASSPQTGTDYGYTF
TRBJ1-4 once TRBD1 TRBV29-1 TGCAGCGCCTTGCCCGGGACAGACGGTGAAAAACTGTTTTTT CSALPGTDGEKLFF
TRBJ1-2 - - TRBV6-2/TRBV6-3 TGTGCCAGCAGTTTAACGAGCCTTGGCTACACCTTC CASSLTSLGYTF